The next 5 T cell receptor beta chains were all read from a single sample in a study of blood T cell repertoires in COVID-19. The data were produced by immunoSEQ multiplex PCR, yet TCRdb's version contains in-frame clones alone and is incomplete. The table includes about 160,000 clones, around four fifths detected once. The specimen sequenced was peripheral blood. These receptors originate from an older man with acute or convalescent COVID-19.

The chain combines TRBV6-5 with TRBJ1-1; maybe TRBD1 (6 bases). Between the trimmed V and J ends, which lost 1 base and 4 bases, there was a span of 16 bases. The CDR3 loop spans 16 amino acids. Germline-derived CDR1 and CDR2 are MNHEY and SVGAGI. The CDR3 DNA reads TGTGCCAGCAGTTACTATAGGCTCAGGGGCGGCACTGAAGCTTTCTTT. The encoded protein is CASSYYRLRGGTEAFF.

This clone appeared once. The rearrangement joins TRBV28 to TRBJ2-7; TRBD2 might be the D (6 bases). Germline CDR1 MDHEN, CDR2 SYDVKM. This CDR3 is 16 amino acids long. Trimming removed 2 bases at V and 7 bases at J, with 21 bases between. CDR3 bases: TGTGCCAGCAGTTTAGGCGGGGCAGGTCGACTGTGGGAGCAGTACTTC. This codes for CASSLGGAGRLWEQYF. Complete variable domain (other parts from reference TRBV28 and TRBJ2-7): DVKVTQSSRYLVKRTGEKVFLECVQDMDHENMFWYRQDPGLGLRLIYFSYDVKMKEKGDIPEGYSVSREKKERFSLILESASTNQTSMYLCASSLGGAGRLWEQYFGPGTRLTVT.

V is TRBV25-1 and J is TRBJ2-2; D unclear. Trimming took 5 bases from V and 2 from J, leaving 9 bases between them. The CDR3 totals 14 residues. Germline V gene lookup returns CDR1 MGHDK and CDR2 SYGVNS. The CDR3: CASSREPNTGELFF. The CDR3 DNA reads TGTGCCAGCAGTCGTGAGCCCAACACCGGGGAGCTGTTTTTT.

V and J are TRBV3-1 (or the pseudogene TRBV3-2) and TRBJ2-1; D unresolved. The germline gives CDR1 LGHDT, CDR2 YNNKEL (reference sequence). Deletions cut 4 bases from V and 0 bases from J, with 4 bases between. This CDR3 has 13 residues. The CDR3 here is CASSLSSYNEQFF. CDR3 bases: TGTGCCAGCAGCCTGAGCTCCTACAATGAGCAGTTCTTC.

V usage is TRBV4-2 and J usage is TRBJ1-5, with D perhaps matching TRBD1 (6 bases). Trimming took 6 bases from V and 1 from J, leaving 22 bases between them. Germline V gene lookup returns CDR1 LGHNA and CDR2 YNFKEQ. The CDR3 spans 18 residues. The CDR3 loop reads CASSPTIDRYYSNQPQHF. In DNA form, the CDR3 reads TGTGCCAGCAGTCCTACAATTGACAGGTACTACAGCAATCAGCCCCAGCATTTT.